The sequence of this T cell receptor beta chain was determined in a study of persistence of HIV-infected CD4 T cells. Cells were stimulated with CMV-infected fibroblast lysates at 10 ug/mL. CD40L-negative CD69-negative CD45RO-high memory CD4+ T cells were sorted as populations depleted of antigen-responding cells. Donors were HIV-1-infected adults who began suppressive ART during chronic infection. With 0 bases clipped from V and 5 bases from J, the junction kept 1 base outside the gene matches. The CDR3 extends over 13 amino acids. Germline CDR1 is SGHAT and CDR2 is FQNNGV. To note about this clone: Antigen specificity is unknown.

The libraries were made with immunoSEQ version 4 in survey mode. TCRdb's copy holds only in-frame clones and misses some; the assay was immunoSEQ multiplex PCR. Altogether about 28,000 clones are present, roughly four fifths being singletons, with the ten largest covering 4% to 5%. General study findings and limits: Degenerate expanded CDR3beta sequences were enriched among CMV- and Gag-responding cells.

The rearrangement joins TRBV11-2 to TRBJ2-7; TRBD1 matches 7 bases. The receptor comes from an adult man with HIV who was CMV-seropositive. The material was CD4+ T cells sorted from PBMCs after approximately 19-hour stimulation, obtained from a patient who received antiretroviral therapy. The CDR3 DNA reads as TGTGCCAGCAGCTTAGACGGACAGGACGAGCAGTACTTC. Amino acids: CASSLDGQDEQYF.